The next 29 T cell receptor beta chains were all read from a single sample in a study of cytomegalovirus exposure and HLA in healthy donors. 13 Jbeta primers and 60 Vbeta primers were used for the PCR. Assay: immunoSEQ multiplex PCR; the TCRdb copy retains only in-frame clones and omits some. The table gives tens of thousands of clones; the top ten clones make up approximately 2.1% of it. The sample consisted of PBMCs. The receptors were sampled from a woman between 40 and 50 years old in good health and CMV-seronegative.

The chain couples TRBV5-1 to TRBJ2-2; the match to TRBD1 covers 7 bases. This CDR3 is built from 16 residues. Germline CDR1 and CDR2: SGHRS and YFSETQ. Trimming removed 3 bases from V and 0 bases from J; junction bases left unmatched: 5. CDR3 residues: CASSYRDSTNTGELFF. In DNA, the CDR3 is TGCGCCAGCAGCTACCGGGACAGTACGAACACCGGGGAGCTGTTTTTT.

The chain combines TRBV7-8 with TRBJ1-1, with D hard to call. V dropped 2 bases and J dropped 0 bases, with 10 bases sitting between them. The CDR3 has 15 amino acids. Germline loops: CDR1 SGHVS, CDR2 FQNEAQ. CDR3 protein: CASSLRVGLNTEAFF. The CDR3 nucleotides are TGTGCCAGCAGCTTAAGAGTCGGTCTGAACACTGAAGCTTTCTTT.

V is TRBV6-1 and J is TRBJ1-1; TRBD1 matches 11 bases. CDR1 is MNHNS, CDR2 SASEGT, per germline. The CDR3 contains 13 residues. V shed 6 bases and J 8 bases; nucleotides not matched to a gene: 5. The CDR3, as DNA: TGTGCCAGCAGCTCCGGACAGGGGGCCGAAGCTTTCTTT. It translates to CASSSGQGAEAFF.

The V call is TRBV27, the J call TRBJ1-2; D remains unclear. The CDR3 has 12 residues. Trimming removed 7 bases at V and 3 bases at J, with 9 bases between. The germline CDR1 and CDR2 sequences are MNHEY and SMNVEV (reference sequence). DNA for the CDR3: TGTGCCAGCAAATCCGAGGACTATGGCTACACCTTC. Translated: CASKSEDYGYTF.

The chain couples TRBV5-1 to TRBJ2-3; a possible D gene is TRBD2 (5 bases). CDR1 SGHRS and CDR2 YFSETQ come from the germline V gene. Trimming left V 4 bases short and J 3 bases short, with 9 bases between. This CDR3 has 13 amino acids. The CDR3 nucleotides read TGCGCCAGCAGCAGCGGACCAACAGATACGCAGTATTTT. Translation gives CASSSGPTDTQYF.

Comments on this clone: Relative to the germline gene, one junction end is altered; a read error may explain this. V is TRBV13 and J is TRBJ2-3, with 11 bases identical to TRBD1. The germline CDR1 and CDR2 sequences are PRHDT and FYEKMQ (reference sequence). This CDR3 is built from 17 residues. This CDR3 is CASSLGDGTGGTDKQYF. The DNA for the CDR3 is TGTGCCAGCAGCTTAGGTGACGGGACAGGGGGAACAGATAAGCAGTATTTT. Based on the CDR3 plus reference TRBV13 and TRBJ2-3, the full variable domain is AAGVIQSPRHLIKEKRETATLKCYPIPRHDTVYWYQQGPGQDPQFLISFYEKMQSDKGSIPDRFSAQQFSDYHSELNMSSLELGDSALYFCASSLGDGTGGTDKQYFGPGTRLTVL.

CDR3 sequence (DNA): TGCGCCAGCAGCTACGGACTACCCCAGAGGGATGAGCAGTTCTTC. Translating gives CASSYGLPQRDEQFF. V is TRBV5-1 and J is TRBJ2-1; D is possibly TRBD2 (6 bases). Germline CDR1 reads SGHRS; CDR2 reads YFSETQ. The CDR3 is 15 amino acids. Trimming pared 3 bases from V and 8 bases from J, leaving 18 bases between.

The chain couples TRBV7-2 to TRBJ2-5, with unresolved D. CDR3 length equals 13 residues. The V gene lost 2 bases and the J gene lost 5 bases, with 9 bases spanning the gap. Germline loops: CDR1 SGHTA, CDR2 FQGNSA. This chain's CDR3 is CASSLSLGETQYF. The CDR3, as DNA: TGTGCCAGCAGCTTAAGCTTGGGCGAGACCCAGTACTTC. Full variable domain (missing parts from reference TRBV7-2 and TRBJ2-5): GAGVSQSPSNKVTEKGKDVELRCDPISGHTALYWYRQSLGQGLEFLIYFQGNSAPDKSGLPSDRFSAERTGGSVSTLTIQRTQQEDSAVYLCASSLSLGETQYFGPGTRLLVL.

The rearrangement links TRBV5-1 to TRBJ2-7; perhaps TRBD1 as D (6 bases). The germline V gene encodes CDR1 SGHRS and CDR2 YFSETQ. V gave up 3 bases and J gave up 7 bases, with 8 bases separating them. CDR3 size: 11 residues. Here the CDR3 reads CASSWGTEQYF. The CDR3 DNA reads as TGCGCCAGCAGCTGGGGGACAGAGCAGTACTTC.

The chain uses TRBV7-2 and TRBJ2-2, with TRBD1 matching over 9 bases. CDR1 is SGHTA, CDR2 FQGNSA, per germline. V lost 5 bases, J lost 6 bases, and 10 bases stayed unmatched. This CDR3 has 16 amino acids. Here the CDR3 DNA reads TGTGCCAGCAGCCTCCGACAGGGGGTAAGGGCCGGGGAGCTGTTTTTT. Translated, it gives CASSLRQGVRAGELFF.

This chain links TRBV15 with TRBJ1-1; the D gene is possibly TRBD1 (5 bases). The V end lost 4 bases, the J end lost 11 bases, and 14 bases lay between the germline ends. Germline V gene sequence: CDR1 LNHNV, CDR2 YYDKDF (reference sequence). The CDR3 spans 12 residues. CDR3 DNA: TGTGCCACCAGCATTATAGGGGAGGGGGCTTTCTTT. Translation: CATSIIGEGAFF. The whole variable domain, remainder taken from reference TRBV15 and TRBJ1-1, is DAMVIQNPRYQVTQFGKPVTLSCSQTLNHNVMYWYQQKSSQAPKLLFHYYDKDFNNEADTPDNFQSRRPNTSFCFLDIRSPGLGDTAMYLCATSIIGEGAFFGQGTRLTVV.

V and J are TRBV11-2 and TRBJ1-2, with a tentative D call TRBD1 (5 bases). Trimming shortened V by 3 bases and J by 8 bases, and 19 bases separated the two germline ends. From germline, CDR1 is SGHAT and CDR2 FQNNGV. The CDR3 sequence is 15 residues long. The CDR3: CASSLAGPRGLGYTF. The CDR3 DNA follows: TGTGCCAGCAGCTTGGCTGGACCCCGGGGACTGGGCTACACCTTC.

The V and J genes are TRBV5-1 and TRBJ2-5; TRBD2 aligns across 15 bases. In germline, CDR1 is SGHRS, CDR2 YFSETQ. V was pared by 3 bases and J by 2 bases, with 5 bases of the junction left unmatched. This CDR3 contains 17 residues. The CDR3: CASSWGLAGGRQETQYF. CDR3 DNA sequence: TGCGCCAGCAGCTGGGGACTAGCGGGAGGTCGGCAAGAGACCCAGTACTTC.

The chain combines TRBV12-5 with TRBJ2-3; 7 nucleotides match TRBD2. Germline CDR1 is LGHNT and CDR2 is FRNRAP. V gave up 1 base and J gave up 0 bases; unmatched junction bases: 4. This CDR3 is 16 amino acids long. The CDR3 reads CASGLGLAASTDTQYF. CDR3 nucleotides: TGTGCTAGTGGTTTGGGCCTAGCGGCTAGCACAGATACGCAGTATTTT.

J is TRBJ2-2 and V is TRBV6-5; the match to TRBD1 covers 7 bases. V gave up 11 bases and J gave up 3 bases; unmatched junction bases: 6. The germline gives CDR1 MNHEY, CDR2 SVGAGI. The CDR3 sequence is 13 residues long. The CDR3 nucleotides read TGTGCCTGTCTCGACAGGGACACCGGGGAGCTGTTTTTT. This translates into CACLDRDTGELFF.

The chain joins TRBV4-2 to TRBJ2-3; 9 bases map to TRBD2. The CDR3 consists of 16 residues. Germline lookup yields CDR1 LGHNA and CDR2 YNFKEQ. V lost 0 bases, J lost 5 bases, and 6 bases stayed unmatched. In DNA, the CDR3 is TGTGCCAGCAGCCAAGATAGCGGGGGCGGGAAAGATACGCAGTATTTT. Protein: CASSQDSGGGKDTQYF.

J is TRBJ2-2 and V is TRBV10-3, with D hard to call. The V end was cut by 0 bases, the J end by 0 bases, with 8 bases between. CDR1 and CDR2 from the germline V gene are ENHRY and SYGVKD. This CDR3 spans 16 amino acids. The CDR3, as DNA: TGTGCCATCAGTGAGTCCTTGGCCCCGAACACCGGGGAGCTGTTTTTT. Amino acid sequence: CAISESLAPNTGELFF.

In the case of this clone: Compared with germline, one end of the junction differs, possibly owing to a read error. The rearrangement links TRBV9 to TRBJ2-1; 10 bases align to TRBD2. The CDR3 is made up of 21 amino acids. Germline loops: CDR1 SGDLS, CDR2 YYNGEE. CDR3 nucleotides: TGTGCCAGCAGCTCCGCTTTGTCCCTAGCGGGAGTGTCGGGCTCCGACAATGAGCAGTTCTTC. Translated, it gives CASSSALSLAGVSGSDNEQFF.

This chain joins TRBV6-5 and TRBJ2-7, with a possible D match to TRBD1 (5 bases). The CDR3 has 13 amino acids. Germline V gene sequence: CDR1 MNHEY, CDR2 SVGAGI. V shed 3 bases and J shed 3 bases, with 9 bases lying between them. CDR3 sequence reads: CASSYETDYEQYF. The CDR3 DNA follows: TGTGCCAGCAGTTATGAGACAGACTACGAGCAGTACTTC.

This chain joins TRBV28 and TRBJ2-1; 8 bases are a match to TRBD2. Germline CDR1 is MDHEN and CDR2 is SYDVKM. The length of the CDR3 is 15 residues. Germline trimming cut 3 bases from V and 5 bases from J; bases unmatched to any gene: 6. The DNA for the CDR3 is TGTGCCAGCAGTTTGTCGGGACTAGTAGACAATGAGCAGTTCTTC. Translated, it gives CASSLSGLVDNEQFF.

This chain joins TRBV19 and TRBJ1-2; no reliable D call. The CDR3 consists of 12 residues. Germline CDR1 reads LNHDA; CDR2 reads SQIVND (reference sequence). V lost 7 bases and J 1 base, leaving 7 bases between the germline ends. CDR3 sequence reads: CASNQVNYGYTF. The CDR3 bases are TGTGCCAGTAATCAGGTTAACTATGGCTACACCTTC.

V and J are TRBV19 and TRBJ1-1, with D possibly TRBD1 on 6 matching bases. Trimming took off 8 bases at V and 3 bases at J, with 13 bases between the two ends. This CDR3 region has 13 residues. From germline, CDR1 is LNHDA and CDR2 SQIVND (reference sequence). CDR3 nucleotide sequence: TGTGCCAGTTATAGGGGGTTCGACACTGAAGCTTTCTTT. It encodes CASYRGFDTEAFF.

DNA for the CDR3: TGTGCCAGCAGCGGGCAGGGACAGAACACCGGGGAGCTGTTTTTT. It is translated as CASSGQGQNTGELFF. The chain uses TRBV2 and TRBJ2-2, with D possibly being TRBD1 (6 bases). Germline CDR1 is SNHLY and CDR2 is FYNNEI. The length of the CDR3 is 15 residues. V gave up 6 bases and J gave up 1 base, with 12 bases separating them.

The chain employs TRBV27 and TRBJ1-1; the D gene is possibly TRBD1 (5 bases). This CDR3 spans 14 amino acids. The V and J ends lost 0 bases and 6 bases respectively, with 11 bases between them. Per the germline V gene, CDR1 is MNHEY and CDR2 is SMNVEV (reference sequence). The DNA for the CDR3 is TGTGCCAGCAGTTTATCCCGGGGGGGAGCTGAAGCTTTCTTT. It codes for CASSLSRGGAEAFF.

The J gene is TRBJ2-7, the V gene TRBV2; the match to TRBD2 covers 10 bases. This CDR3 has 15 residues. Unmatched junction bases numbered 10, after V lost 2 bases and J lost 9 bases. The germline CDR1 and CDR2 sequences are SNHLY and FYNNEI. The CDR3 nucleotides read TGTGCCAGCAGTGAAATCGCTAGCGGGAGTAGCAGGCAGTACTTC. Protein sequence: CASSEIASGSSRQYF.

The chain is built from TRBV14 and TRBJ1-2; D gene ambiguous. The germline V gene has CDR1 SGHDN and CDR2 FVKESK. This CDR3 region has 12 residues. With 3 bases removed from V and 8 bases from J, the gap between germline ends came to 10 bases. The CDR3 loop reads CASSQGWRGYTF. The CDR3 region has the DNA TGTGCCAGCAGCCAGGGGTGGAGGGGCTACACCTTC.

The chain combines TRBV5-1 with TRBJ2-5; the D gene is possibly TRBD1 (6 bases). This CDR3 comprises 14 residues. V dropped 0 bases and J dropped 1 base, with 7 bases sitting between them. CDR1 is SGHRS and CDR2 is YFSETQ in the germline V gene. The CDR3 sequence: CASSLGQVQETQYF. In DNA, the CDR3 is TGCGCCAGCAGCTTGGGACAGGTCCAAGAGACCCAGTACTTC.

The V call is TRBV5-1, the J call TRBJ2-6; the D gene is possibly TRBD2 (7 bases). Per germline, CDR1 SGHRS and CDR2 YFSETQ. Trimming took off 3 bases at V and 5 bases at J, with 21 bases between the two ends. The CDR3 spans 18 residues. DNA for the CDR3: TGCGCCAGCAGCTGGGGGGGGGCTCCTTTCGACCGGGCCAACGTCCTGACTTTC. Translating gives CASSWGGAPFDRANVLTF.

The rearrangement joins TRBV7-9 to TRBJ1-1, with D uncertain. V lost 1 base and J 5 bases, leaving 8 bases between the germline ends. CDR1 is SEHNR and CDR2 is FQNEAQ in the germline V gene (reference sequence). The CDR3 contains 13 residues. The CDR3 protein is CASSLVLSTEAFF. The CDR3 coding sequence is TGTGCCAGCAGCTTAGTTTTGTCGACTGAAGCTTTCTTT.